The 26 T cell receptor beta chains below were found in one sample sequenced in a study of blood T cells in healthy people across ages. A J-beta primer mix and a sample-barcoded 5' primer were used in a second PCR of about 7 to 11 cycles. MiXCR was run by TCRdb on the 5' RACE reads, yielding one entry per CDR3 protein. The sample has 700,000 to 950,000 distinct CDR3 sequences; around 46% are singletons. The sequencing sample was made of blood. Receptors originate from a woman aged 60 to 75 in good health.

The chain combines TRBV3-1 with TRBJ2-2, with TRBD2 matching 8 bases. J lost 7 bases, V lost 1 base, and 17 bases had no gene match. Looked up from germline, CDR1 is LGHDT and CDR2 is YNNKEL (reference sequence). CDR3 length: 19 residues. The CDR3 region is CASSQGLFGGATQDGELFF. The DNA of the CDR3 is TGTGCCAGCAGCCAAGGGCTGTTCGGGGGGGCGACTCAGGACGGGGAGCTGTTTTTT.

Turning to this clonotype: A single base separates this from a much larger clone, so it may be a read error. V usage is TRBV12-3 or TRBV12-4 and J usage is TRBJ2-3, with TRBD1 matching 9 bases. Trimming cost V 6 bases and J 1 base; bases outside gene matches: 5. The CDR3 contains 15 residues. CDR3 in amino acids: CASRARDRGTDTQYF. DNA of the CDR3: TGTGCCAGCAGAGCCCGGGACAGGGGCACAGATACGCAGTATTTT.

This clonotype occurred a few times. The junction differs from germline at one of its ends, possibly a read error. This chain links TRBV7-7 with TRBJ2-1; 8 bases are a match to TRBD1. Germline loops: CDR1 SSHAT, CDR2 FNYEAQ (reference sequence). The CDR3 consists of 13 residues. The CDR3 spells CASSLWDGQGQFF. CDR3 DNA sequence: TGTGCTAGCAGCTTATGGGACGGACAGGGCCAGTTCTTC. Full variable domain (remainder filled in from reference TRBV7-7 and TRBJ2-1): GAGVSQSPRYKVTKRGQDVTLRCDPISSHATLYWYQQALGQGPEFLTYFNYEAQPDKSGLPSDRFSAERPEGSISTLTIQRTEQRDSAMYRCASSLWDGQGQFFGPGTRLTVL.

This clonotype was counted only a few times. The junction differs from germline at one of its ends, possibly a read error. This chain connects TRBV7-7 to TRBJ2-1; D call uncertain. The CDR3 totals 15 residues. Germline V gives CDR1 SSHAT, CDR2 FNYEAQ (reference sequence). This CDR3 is CASSLTSNINNEQFF. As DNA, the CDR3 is TGTGCTAGCAGCTTAACGTCTAATATCAACAATGAGCAGTTCTTC.

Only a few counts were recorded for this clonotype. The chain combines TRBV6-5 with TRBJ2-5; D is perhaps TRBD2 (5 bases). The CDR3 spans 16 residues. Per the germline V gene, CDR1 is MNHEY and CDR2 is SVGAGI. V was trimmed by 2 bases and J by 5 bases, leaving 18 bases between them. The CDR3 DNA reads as TGTGCCAGCAGTTACAGTCCCCCTAAGGGAGCGGAGACCCAGTACTTC. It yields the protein CASSYSPPKGAETQYF.

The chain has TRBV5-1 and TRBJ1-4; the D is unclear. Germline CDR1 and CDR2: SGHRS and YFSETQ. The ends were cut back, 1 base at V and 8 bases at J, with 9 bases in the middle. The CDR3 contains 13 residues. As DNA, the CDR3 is TGCGCCAGCAGCTTGAAGGCTGGCGAAAAACTGTTTTTT. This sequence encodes CASSLKAGEKLFF.

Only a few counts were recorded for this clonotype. The CDR3 region has the DNA TGCAGTGCCAAGGTAACAGGGGACGATTACAATGAGCAGTTCTTC. This translates into CSAKVTGDDYNEQFF. The J gene is TRBJ2-1, the V gene TRBV20-1, with 7 bases matching TRBD1. The CDR3 totals 15 residues. Germline assignment: CDR1 DFQATT and CDR2 SNEGSKA (reference sequence). V lost 6 bases, J lost 4 bases, and 12 bases stayed unmatched.

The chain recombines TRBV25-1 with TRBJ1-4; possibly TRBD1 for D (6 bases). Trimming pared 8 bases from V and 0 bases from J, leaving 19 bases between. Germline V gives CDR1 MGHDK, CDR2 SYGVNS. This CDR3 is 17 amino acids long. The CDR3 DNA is TGTGCCAGCGGAAGGGGGTGGCAGGCCGCAACTAATGAAAAACTGTTTTTT. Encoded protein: CASGRGWQAATNEKLFF.

In nucleotides, the CDR3 is TGTGCCAGCAGCAAAGGGGCGCTTAGCGGGGGGATTCAAGAGACCCAGTACTTC. Translating it yields CASSKGALSGGIQETQYF. The chain links TRBV2 to TRBJ2-5, with 10 nucleotides matching TRBD2. There are 18 residues in the CDR3. CDR1 is SNHLY and CDR2 is FYNNEI in the germline V gene. V was clipped by 6 bases and J by 2 bases; unmatched bases: 15.

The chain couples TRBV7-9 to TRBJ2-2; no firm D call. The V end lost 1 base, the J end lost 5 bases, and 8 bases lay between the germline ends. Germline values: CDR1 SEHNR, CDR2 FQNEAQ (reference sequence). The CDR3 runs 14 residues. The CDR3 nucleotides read TGTGCCAGCAGCTTAGTTACTGCAACCGGGGAGCTGTTTTTT. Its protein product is CASSLVTATGELFF.

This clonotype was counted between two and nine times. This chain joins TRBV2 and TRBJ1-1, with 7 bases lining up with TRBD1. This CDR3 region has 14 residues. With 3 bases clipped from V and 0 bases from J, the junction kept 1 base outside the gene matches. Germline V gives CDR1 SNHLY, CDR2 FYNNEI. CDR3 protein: CASSDQGVNTEAFF. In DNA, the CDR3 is TGTGCCAGCAGTGATCAGGGGGTGAACACTGAAGCTTTCTTT.

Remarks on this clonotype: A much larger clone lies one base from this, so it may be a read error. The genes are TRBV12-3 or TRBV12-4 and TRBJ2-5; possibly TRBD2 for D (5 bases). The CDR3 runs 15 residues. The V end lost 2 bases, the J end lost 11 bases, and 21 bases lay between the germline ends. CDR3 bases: TGTGCCAGCAGTTTAACCCCAACCGACTACAATGAGCAGTACTTC. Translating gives CASSLTPTDYNEQYF.

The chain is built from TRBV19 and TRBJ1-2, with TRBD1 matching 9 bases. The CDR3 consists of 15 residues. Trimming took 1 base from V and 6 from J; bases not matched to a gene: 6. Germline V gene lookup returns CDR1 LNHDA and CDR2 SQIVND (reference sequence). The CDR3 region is CASSIVGQGYNGYTF. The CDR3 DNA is TGTGCCAGTAGTATAGTGGGACAGGGATATAATGGCTACACCTTC.

The CDR3 sequence is CASSLRDRANNEQFF. The CDR3 nucleotides are TGTGCCAGCAGCTTAAGGGACAGGGCAAACAATGAGCAGTTCTTC. This chain links TRBV7-3 with TRBJ2-1, with 9 bases identical to TRBD1. The CDR3 contains 15 residues. CDR1 and CDR2 (germline): SGHTA, FQGTGA. J was trimmed by 5 bases and V by 1 base; bases with no gene match: 3.

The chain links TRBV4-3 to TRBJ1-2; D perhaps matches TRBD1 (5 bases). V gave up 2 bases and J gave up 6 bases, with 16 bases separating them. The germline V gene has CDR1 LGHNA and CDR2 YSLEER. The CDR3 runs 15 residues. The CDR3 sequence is CASSQLQGGSNGYTF. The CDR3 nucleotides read TGCGCCAGCAGCCAACTCCAGGGAGGGAGCAATGGCTACACCTTC.

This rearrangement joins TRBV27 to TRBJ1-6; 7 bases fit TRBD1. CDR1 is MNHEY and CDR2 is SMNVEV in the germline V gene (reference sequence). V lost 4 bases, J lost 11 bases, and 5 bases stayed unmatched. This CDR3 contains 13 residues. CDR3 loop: CASSSQGSPPLHF. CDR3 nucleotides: TGTGCCAGCAGTTCACAGGGGAGTCCACCCCTCCACTTT.

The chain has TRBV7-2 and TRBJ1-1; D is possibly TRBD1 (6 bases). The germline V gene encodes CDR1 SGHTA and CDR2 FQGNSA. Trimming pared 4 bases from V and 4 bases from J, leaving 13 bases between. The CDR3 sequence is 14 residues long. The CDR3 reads CASSWGHSGTEAFF. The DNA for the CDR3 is TGTGCCAGCAGCTGGGGACACTCGGGCACTGAAGCTTTCTTT.

This chain's CDR3 is CASSLDSLGTYEQYF. The CDR3 DNA reads as TGTGCCAGCAGCTTAGATAGTCTGGGGACCTACGAGCAGTACTTC. The chain has TRBV7-9 and TRBJ2-4; D gene uncertain. The J call may be wrong; the DNA end is better matched by TRBJ2-7. This CDR3 spans 15 amino acids. CDR1 SEHNR and CDR2 FQNEAQ come from the germline V gene (reference sequence).

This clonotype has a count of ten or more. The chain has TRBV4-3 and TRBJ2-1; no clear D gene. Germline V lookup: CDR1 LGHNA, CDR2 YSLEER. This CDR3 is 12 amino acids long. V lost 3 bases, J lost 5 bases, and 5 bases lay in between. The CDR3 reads CASSQRHNEQFF. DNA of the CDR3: TGCGCCAGCAGCCAGAGGCACAATGAGCAGTTCTTC.

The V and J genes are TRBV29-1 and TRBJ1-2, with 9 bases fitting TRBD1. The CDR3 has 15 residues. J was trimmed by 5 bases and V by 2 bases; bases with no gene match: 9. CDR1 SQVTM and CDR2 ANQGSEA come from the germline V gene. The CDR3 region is CSVERQGDTRYGYTF. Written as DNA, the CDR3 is TGCAGCGTTGAAAGACAGGGGGACACGAGGTATGGCTACACCTTC.

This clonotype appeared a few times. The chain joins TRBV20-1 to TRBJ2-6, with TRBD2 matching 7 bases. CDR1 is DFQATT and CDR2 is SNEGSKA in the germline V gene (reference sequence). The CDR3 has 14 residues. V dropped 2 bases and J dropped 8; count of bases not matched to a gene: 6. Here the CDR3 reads CSARMGGGTNVLTF. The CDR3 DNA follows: TGCAGTGCTAGAATGGGGGGGGGGACCAACGTCCTGACTTTC.

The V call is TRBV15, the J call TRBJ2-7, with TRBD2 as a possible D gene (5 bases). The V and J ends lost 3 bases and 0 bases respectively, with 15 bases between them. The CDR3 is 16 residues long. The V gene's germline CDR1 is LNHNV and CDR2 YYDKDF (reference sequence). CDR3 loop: CATSSHGETVSYEQYF. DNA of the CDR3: TGTGCCACCAGCAGCCACGGGGAAACAGTCTCCTACGAGCAGTACTTC.

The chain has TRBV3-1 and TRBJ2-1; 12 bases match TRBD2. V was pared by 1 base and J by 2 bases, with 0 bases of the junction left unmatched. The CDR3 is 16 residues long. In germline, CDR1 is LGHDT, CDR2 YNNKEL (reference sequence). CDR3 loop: CASSQGTSGTYNEQFF. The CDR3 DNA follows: TGTGCCAGCAGCCAAGGGACTAGCGGGACCTACAATGAGCAGTTCTTC.

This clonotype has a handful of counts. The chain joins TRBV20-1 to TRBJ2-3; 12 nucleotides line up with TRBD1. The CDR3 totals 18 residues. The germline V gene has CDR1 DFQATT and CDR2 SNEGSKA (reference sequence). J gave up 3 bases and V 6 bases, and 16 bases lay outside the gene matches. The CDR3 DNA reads TGCAGTGCACAGGGACAGGGGGCCCTCTCTGGTGGTACAGATACGCAGTATTTT. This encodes CSAQGQGALSGGTDTQYF.

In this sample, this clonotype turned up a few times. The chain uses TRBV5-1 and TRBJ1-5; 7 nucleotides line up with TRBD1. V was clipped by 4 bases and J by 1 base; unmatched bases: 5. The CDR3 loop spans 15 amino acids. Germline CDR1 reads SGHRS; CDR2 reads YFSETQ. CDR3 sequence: CASSLGQESNQPQHF. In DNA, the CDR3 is TGCGCCAGCAGCCTAGGACAGGAAAGCAATCAGCCCCAGCATTTT.

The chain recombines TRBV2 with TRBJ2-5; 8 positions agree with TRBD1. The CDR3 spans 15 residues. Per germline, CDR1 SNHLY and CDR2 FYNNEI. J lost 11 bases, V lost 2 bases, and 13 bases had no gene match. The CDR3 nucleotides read TGTGCCAGCAGTGAATGGACAGGGAGCTACAATGAGCAGTACTTC. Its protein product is CASSEWTGSYNEQYF.